The entry below gives a single TCR beta chain sequence along with its context. Its specificity is unknown. With 60 Vbeta and 13 Jbeta primers, the PCR was carried out. The repertoire was sequenced with immunoSEQ multiplex PCR; TCRdb's copy has only in-frame clones and lacks some. Of more than 95,000 clones in the sample, approximately 70% were seen once. V lost 6 bases, J lost 7 bases, and 11 bases stayed unmatched. The CDR3 has 15 residues. Germline lookup yields CDR1 SGHDN and CDR2 FVKESK. The data belong to a study of cytomegalovirus exposure and HLA in healthy donors. Whole-study findings and limits: Within an earlier analysis, most TCR beta V segments proved productive either about 87% or about 30% of the time.

Donors in the study were healthy people who gave bone marrow. This receptor was taken from a woman aged 45-65 years in good health and CMV-seronegative. The material sequenced was PBMCs. The V and J genes are TRBV14 and TRBJ1-2, with 10 bases fitting TRBD1. CDR3 residues: CASSPFGTGAFGYTF. The CDR3 region has the DNA TGTGCCAGCAGTCCTTTTGGGACAGGGGCTTTTGGCTACACCTTC.